What follows are 26 T cell receptor beta chains derived from one specimen sequenced in a study of Tregs in tolerant kidney transplant recipients. No antigens are known for them. Measured with immunoSEQ multiplex PCR; TCRdb has only the in-frame clones, and not every one. There are 8,000 to 9,500 clones in the sample; under 55% occur only once, and 5% to 5.5% lies in the top ten. Sequenced input: CD4+ T cells from blood cultured with allogeneic cells. The receptors derive from a human donor in good health.

This clone was recorded a few times. The chain recombines TRBV30 with TRBJ1-1, with D possibly matching TRBD1 (5 bases). The CDR3 is 13 residues long. Trimming pared 3 bases from V and 10 bases from J, leaving 18 bases between. Germline CDR1 is GTSNPN and CDR2 is SVGIG (reference sequence). CDR3 sequence (DNA): TGTGCCTGGAGCGCGGGTCGAGTGCAGGGAGCTTTCTTT. Its protein product is CAWSAGRVQGAFF.

A note on this clone: Other DNA sequences within the sample encode an identical CDR3. The chain couples TRBV5-4 to TRBJ2-2, with TRBD2 as a possible D gene (6 bases). Deletions cut 0 bases from V and 7 bases from J, with 13 bases between. This CDR3 is 15 amino acids long. Germline lookup yields CDR1 SGHNT and CDR2 YYREEE (reference sequence). The CDR3 sequence is CASSLGRGKDGELFF. The CDR3 bases are TGTGCCAGCAGCTTGGGGCGGGGTAAGGACGGGGAGCTGTTTTTT.

This clone was counted only a few times. The V gene is TRBV9, the J gene TRBJ1-2; TRBD1 is a possible D gene (5 bases). The germline V and J ends were trimmed by 2 bases and 7 bases, with 12 bases remaining between them. Per germline, CDR1 SGDLS and CDR2 YYNGEE. There are 13 residues in the CDR3. CDR3 residues: CASSVLKGFGYTF. CDR3 coding DNA: TGTGCCAGCAGCGTCCTAAAGGGGTTTGGCTACACCTTC.

The J gene is TRBJ2-1, the V gene TRBV4-1, with no clear D. CDR1 is MGHRA and CDR2 is YSYEKL in the germline V gene. Deletions cut 3 bases from V and 15 bases from J, with 27 bases between. This CDR3 has 16 residues. In DNA form, the CDR3 reads TGCGCCAGCAGCCATCCCTTCCTAGGACGCAAAAACCACCCGTTCTTC. Translating gives CASSHPFLGRKNHPFF.

At least ten counts were recorded for this clone. The rearrangement uses TRBV6-5 and TRBJ2-7, with D perhaps matching TRBD2 (5 bases). Germline V gives CDR1 MNHEY, CDR2 SVGAGI. The CDR3 has 14 residues. V lost 4 bases to trimming and J lost 3 bases, with 13 bases between them. As DNA, the CDR3 is TGTGCCAGCAGTTTAAAGCGGTACAGCTACGAGCAGTACTTC. Amino acid sequence: CASSLKRYSYEQYF.

This chain links TRBV4-1 with TRBJ2-1; 8 bases are a match to TRBD2. The CDR3 extends over 15 amino acids. J gave up 4 bases and V 6 bases, and 8 bases lay outside the gene matches. Germline V lookup: CDR1 MGHRA, CDR2 YSYEKL. The CDR3 protein is CASRRLAGRYNEQFF. DNA of the CDR3: TGCGCCAGCAGGCGGCTAGCGGGTCGTTACAATGAGCAGTTCTTC.

The J gene is TRBJ1-1, the V gene TRBV5-1, with a weak D call TRBD1 (6 bases). The ends were cut back, 2 bases at V and 8 bases at J, with 13 bases in the middle. This CDR3 has 13 amino acids. CDR1 is SGHRS and CDR2 is YFSETQ in the germline V gene. CDR3 DNA sequence: TGCGCCAGCAGCTTTTCAGGGGCGGGGGAAGCTTTCTTT. As protein: CASSFSGAGEAFF.

The chain couples TRBV25-1 to TRBJ1-4, with D tentatively TRBD1 (6 bases). There are 16 residues in the CDR3. Trimming removed 1 base from V and 1 base from J, with 10 bases in between. Germline CDR1 and CDR2: MGHDK and SYGVNS. CDR3 bases: TGTGCCAGCAGTGAATCCTGGACAGTAACTAATGAAAAACTGTTTTTT. As protein: CASSESWTVTNEKLFF.

This clone occurred a few times. This sequence joins TRBV6-6 and TRBJ1-3; 8 bases match TRBD1. The V and J ends lost 0 bases and 7 bases, in that order; junction bases with no gene match: 5. CDR1 MNHNY and CDR2 SVGAGI come from the germline V gene (reference sequence). The CDR3 has 15 amino acids. In nucleotides, the CDR3 is TGTGCCAGCAGTTACTCGAGAGACAGGGGTAACACCATATATTTT. Translated: CASSYSRDRGNTIYF.

The chain combines TRBV7-2 with TRBJ2-7; 7 bases match TRBD1. This CDR3 comprises 15 residues. V was clipped by 1 base and J by 4 bases; unmatched bases: 7. Looked up from germline, CDR1 is SGHTA and CDR2 is FQGNSA. CDR3 sequence: CASSLGGGMGYEQYF. CDR3 DNA sequence: TGTGCCAGCAGCTTAGGAGGGGGCATGGGTTACGAGCAGTACTTC. Variable domain in full (rest from reference TRBV7-2 and TRBJ2-7): GAGVSQSPSNKVTEKGKDVELRCDPISGHTALYWYRQSLGQGLEFLIYFQGNSAPDKSGLPSDRFSAERTGGSVSTLTIQRTQQEDSAVYLCASSLGGGMGYEQYFGPGTRLTVT.

This clone was counted between two and nine times. This chain connects TRBV12-5 to TRBJ1-1; possible D gene TRBD1, 5 bases. The CDR3 extends over 16 amino acids. V lost 0 bases, J lost 5 bases, and 16 bases lay in between. Germline V gene sequence: CDR1 LGHNT, CDR2 FRNRAP. This chain's CDR3 is CASGLVSLRGVTEAFF. As DNA, the CDR3 is TGTGCTAGTGGTTTGGTGTCCCTCCGGGGGGTTACTGAAGCTTTCTTT.

About this clone: A read error is possible here, since a much larger clone lies one base away. The gene calls are TRBV30 and TRBJ2-1; 16 bases map to TRBD2. The CDR3 totals 18 residues. Unmatched junction bases numbered 17, after V lost 5 bases and J lost 10 bases. Germline CDR1 reads GTSNPN; CDR2 reads SVGIG (reference sequence). The CDR3 bases are TGTGCCTGGGCGACAGGGACTAGCGGGAGGGCTCTAATGTCGGAGCAGTTCTTC. The encoded protein is CAWATGTSGRALMSEQFF.

The chain couples TRBV30 to TRBJ1-3; the D gene is possibly TRBD1 (5 bases). This CDR3 is built from 12 residues. The ends were cut back, 4 bases at V and 2 bases at J, with 6 bases in the middle. The V gene's germline CDR1 is GTSNPN and CDR2 SVGIG (reference sequence). Here the CDR3 DNA reads TGTGCCTGGACAGGGCCTGGAAACACCATATATTTT. It is translated as CAWTGPGNTIYF.

This clone counts as medium-sized. The CDR3 coding sequence is TGTGCCTGGAGTCCACCCGGGACCGAAGCGGGGTATTGGCCAAACACCGGGGAGCTGTTTTTT. Translation: CAWSPPGTEAGYWPNTGELFF. The chain joins TRBV30 to TRBJ2-2; 7 positions agree with TRBD2. Germline V CDR1 and CDR2: GTSNPN, SVGIG (reference sequence). CDR3 size: 21 residues. V trimming: 2 bases; J trimming: 2 bases; junction bases outside the gene matches: 23.

On this clone itself: Sequence at one end of the junction differs from germline and may be a read error. This sequence joins TRBV7-2 and TRBJ1-1; no definite D call. The CDR3 covers 15 residues. Germline loops: CDR1 SGHTA, CDR2 FQGNSA. The CDR3, as DNA: TGCGCCAGCAGCCAAGAGGGTCACGGGAACACTGAAGCTTTCTTT. Amino acids: CASSQEGHGNTEAFF.

This clone is labeled medium-sized. The J gene is TRBJ2-1, the V gene TRBV28; D might be TRBD2 (7 bases). Trimming took off 1 base at V and 10 bases at J, with 23 bases between the two ends. Germline V gene lookup returns CDR1 MDHEN and CDR2 SYDVKM. The CDR3 is 17 residues long. The CDR3 loop reads CASSLYGGPDRGREQFF. The CDR3 DNA reads as TGTGCCAGCAGTTTATACGGGGGGCCGGACAGAGGGAGGGAGCAGTTCTTC.

The chain uses TRBV6-4 and TRBJ1-1; TRBD1 matches at 8 bases. Germline-derived CDR1 and CDR2 are MRHNA and SNTAGT. The CDR3 runs 14 residues. After removal of 4 bases from V and 1 base from J, the junction contained 2 bases not matched to a gene. The CDR3 loop is CASSAQGGNTEAFF. The CDR3 nucleotides are TGTGCCAGCAGTGCACAGGGGGGGAACACTGAAGCTTTCTTT.

There are a few counts of this clone. CDR3 loop: CATMRGRVTTNEKLFF. In DNA form, the CDR3 reads TGTGCCACCATGCGGGGCAGGGTGACAACTAATGAAAAACTGTTTTTT. The chain joins TRBV15 to TRBJ1-4; D is possibly TRBD1 (5 bases). The CDR3 length is 16 residues. The germline CDR1 and CDR2 sequences are LNHNV and YYDKDF (reference sequence). The ends were cut back, 7 bases at V and 0 bases at J, with 15 bases in the middle.

This clone has only a few counts. Other DNA sequences of this sample code for an identical CDR3. The chain uses TRBV5-1 and TRBJ2-7; D remains ambiguous. This CDR3 has 14 residues. V was pared by 0 bases and J by 0 bases, with 7 bases between. Germline lookup yields CDR1 SGHRS and CDR2 YFSETQ. CDR3 nucleotides: TGCGCCAGCAGCTTGGACCGTCACTCCTACGAGCAGTACTTC. Translation gives CASSLDRHSYEQYF.

The J gene is TRBJ2-7, the V gene TRBV2; 10 bases line up with TRBD2. Germline CDR1 is SNHLY and CDR2 is FYNNEI. The J segment lost 12 bases and the V segment lost 6 bases, leaving 11 bases of the junction unmatched. The CDR3 totals 13 residues. CDR3 nucleotides: TGTGCCAGCAGACACAGCCCTAGCGGGAGTCCGTACTTC. It specifies CASRHSPSGSPYF.

On this clone itself: At one boundary the junction diverges from the germline segment, which might be a read error. The chain carries TRBV5-4 and TRBJ1-2; TRBD1 agrees at 8 bases. This CDR3 spans 16 amino acids. Germline values: CDR1 SGHNT, CDR2 YYREEE (reference sequence). The CDR3 loop reads CASSPAFWTGSYGYTF. In nucleotides, the CDR3 is TGCGCCAGCAGCCCCGCGTTCTGGACAGGGAGCTATGGCTACACCTTC.

This clone was observed a single time. The rearrangement joins TRBV6-6 to TRBJ2-7, with D possibly being TRBD1 (6 bases). The CDR3 has 12 residues. Trimming shortened V by 6 bases and J by 7 bases, and 13 bases separated the two germline ends. CDR1 is MNHNY and CDR2 is SVGAGI in the germline V gene (reference sequence). In DNA form, the CDR3 reads TGTGCCAGCAGCCGAACAGGGAATGAGCAGTACTTC. It encodes CASSRTGNEQYF.

In its sample, this clone was seen a few times. The rearrangement joins TRBV18 to TRBJ2-3; 8 nucleotides line up with TRBD2. V gave up 0 bases and J gave up 11 bases; unmatched junction bases: 13. The CDR3 covers 16 residues. Germline CDR1 and CDR2: KGHSH and LQKENI. In nucleotides, the CDR3 is TGTGCCAGCTCACCACCTCTTGGGACTAGAGGGGTTGAGCAGTATTTT. Its translation: CASSPPLGTRGVEQYF.

This clone ranks as medium-sized. V usage is TRBV4-3 and J usage is TRBJ1-5; D gene uncertain. The CDR3 extends over 15 amino acids. The germline CDR1 and CDR2 sequences are LGHNA and YSLEER. The V end was cut by 2 bases, the J end by 7 bases, with 15 bases between. CDR3 amino acids: CASSQLHGGRQPQHF. DNA for the CDR3: TGCGCCAGCAGCCAACTACACGGAGGACGACAGCCCCAGCATTTT.

The chain combines TRBV2 with TRBJ2-3; TRBD2 agrees at 12 bases. The germline gives CDR1 SNHLY, CDR2 FYNNEI. The CDR3 is 14 residues long. J gave up 4 bases and V 4 bases, and 0 bases lay outside the gene matches. CDR3 nucleotide sequence: TGTGCCAGCAGTGCTAGCGGGAGGGCAGATACGCAGTATTTT. Translated: CASSASGRADTQYF. Using reference TRBV2 and TRBJ2-3 for the parts outside the CDR3, the full variable domain is EPEVTQTPSHQVTQMGQEVILRCVPISNHLYFYWYRQILGQKVEFLVSFYNNEISEKSEIFDDQFSVERPDGSNFTLKIRSTKLEDSAMYFCASSASGRADTQYFGPGTRLTVL.

This chain links TRBV7-9 with TRBJ1-5; 7 bases map to TRBD1. CDR3 length equals 14 residues. Germline V gene data show CDR1 as SEHNR and CDR2 as FQNEAQ (reference sequence). The trim removed 2 bases at V and 2 bases at J, leaving 0 bases unmatched. The CDR3 DNA follows: TGTGCCAGCAGCTTAACAGGGGGCAATCAGCCCCAGCATTTT. Translating it yields CASSLTGGNQPQHF. The full variable domain, rest sourced from reference TRBV7-9 and TRBJ1-5, is DTGVSQNPRHKITKRGQNVTFRCDPISEHNRLYWYRQTLGQGPEFLTYFQNEAQLEKSRLLSDRFSAERPKGSFSTLEIQRTEQGDSAMYLCASSLTGGNQPQHFGDGTRLSIL.